A selection of T cell receptor beta chains follows, all from one sample in a study of OX40 agonist ivuxolimab in advanced cancers. Here immunoSEQ multiplex PCR was the method, and the copy in TCRdb shows in-frame clones only, minus some. Of more than 45,000 clones in the sample, roughly 83% were seen once. The sequences come from CD4+ or CD8+ T cells sorted from blood, collected in a trial of the OX40 agonist ivuxolimab. The receptors were sampled from an adult with an advanced solid tumor such as melanoma, head and neck, liver or kidney cancer. Both conserved end residues are part of each CDR3. Fields, in order: D gene, clone size, J gene, V gene, CDR3 DNA, CDR3 protein. D genes are given only for firm matches. The size entry is marked missing in some rows and otherwise reads once, few, many or a size class.

D gene: TRBD2
clone size: -
J gene: TRBJ2-2
V gene: TRBV10-2
CDR3 DNA: TGCGCCAGCAGTGAGCGACTAGCGGGGGGGTTGGCCGGGGAGCTGTTTTTT
CDR3 protein: CASSERLAGGLAGELFF

D gene: TRBD2
clone size: once
J gene: TRBJ2-1
V gene: TRBV2
CDR3 DNA: TGTGCCAGCAGTGACCTGGCGGGGGGGCAAGGCAATGAGCAGTTCTTC
CDR3 protein: CASSDLAGGQGNEQFF

D gene: TRBD2
clone size: -
J gene: TRBJ2-1
V gene: TRBV6-4
CDR3 DNA: TGTGCCAGCAGTGACTCAGCGGGGGGAACGTACAATGAGCAGTTCTTC
CDR3 protein: CASSDSAGGTYNEQFF

D gene: -
clone size: -
J gene: TRBJ2-5
V gene: TRBV7-3
CDR3 DNA: TGTGCCAGCAGCTTAGGGTCGCCAGAGACCCAGTACTTC
CDR3 protein: CASSLGSPETQYF

D gene: -
clone size: once
J gene: TRBJ1-1
V gene: TRBV4-1
CDR3 DNA: TGCGCCAGCAGCCAAGATTCGAGATTGAACACTGAAGCTTTCTTT
CDR3 protein: CASSQDSRLNTEAFF

D gene: -
clone size: -
J gene: TRBJ2-1
V gene: TRBV6-6
CDR3 DNA: TGTGCCAGCGGGGAGTTAGGCTACAATGAGCAGTTCTTC
CDR3 protein: CASGELGYNEQFF

D gene: TRBD1
clone size: -
J gene: TRBJ1-2
V gene: TRBV10-3
CDR3 DNA: TGTGCCATCAGCCCGACAGGGGTTGGGGGCTACACCTTC
CDR3 protein: CAISPTGVGGYTF

D gene: -
clone size: -
J gene: TRBJ2-2
V gene: TRBV11-3
CDR3 DNA: TGTGCCAGCCAATCCTGGGACACCGGGGAGCTGTTTTTT
CDR3 protein: CASQSWDTGELFF

D gene: TRBD1
clone size: once
J gene: TRBJ2-7
V gene: TRBV5-6
CDR3 DNA: TGTGCCAGCAGCTTGGCCACAGGGGGAATCTCCTACGAGCAGTACTTC
CDR3 protein: CASSLATGGISYEQYF

D gene: TRBD1
clone size: -
J gene: TRBJ1-6
V gene: TRBV5-6
CDR3 DNA: TGTGCCAGCAGCTTGAGGGGTGGGACAGGGACCAATTCACCCCTCCACTTT
CDR3 protein: CASSLRGGTGTNSPLHF

D gene: TRBD1
clone size: -
J gene: TRBJ1-6
V gene: TRBV7-2
CDR3 DNA: TGTGCCAGCAGCACTAGACAGGGGGCCCATTCACCCCTCCACTTT
CDR3 protein: CASSTRQGAHSPLHF

D gene: -
clone size: -
J gene: TRBJ2-2
V gene: TRBV5-5
CDR3 DNA: TGTGCCAGCAGCTTGGTATTCGGCGGGGAGCTGTTTTTT
CDR3 protein: CASSLVFGGELFF

D gene: TRBD1
clone size: once
J gene: TRBJ1-5
V gene: TRBV29-1
CDR3 DNA: TGCAGCGTGGAACAGGGGTTGGGTCAGCCCCAGCATTTT
CDR3 protein: CSVEQGLGQPQHF

D gene: -
clone size: -
J gene: TRBJ1-4
V gene: TRBV30
CDR3 DNA: TGTGCCTGGAGTGTGATTAGGGAAAAACTGTTTTTT
CDR3 protein: CAWSVIREKLFF

D gene: -
clone size: once
J gene: TRBJ1-4
V gene: TRBV28
CDR3 DNA: TGTGCCACCCTACCAAGGGCTAATGAAAAACTGTTTTTT
CDR3 protein: CATLPRANEKLFF

D gene: TRBD2
clone size: -
J gene: TRBJ2-7
V gene: TRBV7-2
CDR3 DNA: TGTGCCAGCAGCCCCGGGGGAGCGGGGGATTACGAGCAGTACTTC
CDR3 protein: CASSPGGAGDYEQYF

D gene: -
clone size: -
J gene: TRBJ2-3
V gene: TRBV6-5
CDR3 DNA: TGTGCCAGCAGTTACTCGACCGGGGCAGATACGCAGTATTTT
CDR3 protein: CASSYSTGADTQYF

D gene: -
clone size: -
J gene: TRBJ1-2
V gene: TRBV7-8
CDR3 DNA: TGTGCCAGCAGCTTAGCCTGGCAGGGGTACTATGGCTACACCTTC
CDR3 protein: CASSLAWQGYYGYTF

D gene: -
clone size: few
J gene: TRBJ1-5
V gene: TRBV5-5
CDR3 DNA: TGTGCCAGCAGCTCGCAGGGCTCGTCATTTAGCAATCAGCCCCAGCATTTT
CDR3 protein: CASSSQGSSFSNQPQHF

D gene: TRBD1
clone size: -
J gene: TRBJ1-4
V gene: TRBV6-1
CDR3 DNA: TGTGCCAGCAGTGAACTCCGACAGGGATTCCATGCAACTAATGAAAAACTGTTTTTT
CDR3 protein: CASSELRQGFHATNEKLFF

D gene: -
clone size: -
J gene: TRBJ1-5
V gene: TRBV29-1
CDR3 DNA: TGCAGCGTTAGTGTGGACATCAATCAGCCCCAGCATTTT
CDR3 protein: CSVSVDINQPQHF

D gene: TRBD2
clone size: -
J gene: TRBJ2-1
V gene: TRBV28
CDR3 DNA: TGTGCCAGCAGTTCCATAGCGGGGGGCTACAATGAGCAGTTCTTC
CDR3 protein: CASSSIAGGYNEQFF

D gene: TRBD1
clone size: -
J gene: TRBJ1-5
V gene: TRBV4-1
CDR3 DNA: TGCGCCAGCAGCCAGGATCGAGCCGGACAGGGGGGGTATCAGCCCCAGCATTTT
CDR3 protein: CASSQDRAGQGGYQPQHF

D gene: -
clone size: -
J gene: TRBJ2-2
V gene: TRBV19
CDR3 DNA: TGTGCCAGTAGTATGTATACAGGCGCCGGGGAGCTGTTTTTT
CDR3 protein: CASSMYTGAGELFF

D gene: -
clone size: -
J gene: TRBJ1-6
V gene: TRBV5-4
CDR3 DNA: TGTGCCAGCAGCCCGGGACATAGCTCCTATAATTCACCCCTCCACTTT
CDR3 protein: CASSPGHSSYNSPLHF

D gene: TRBD1
clone size: -
J gene: TRBJ1-4
V gene: TRBV7-2
CDR3 DNA: TGTGCCAGCAGCTTAGCAACCGGGACAGGGGGTGAAAAACTGTTTTTT
CDR3 protein: CASSLATGTGGEKLFF

D gene: -
clone size: -
J gene: TRBJ1-1
V gene: TRBV28
CDR3 DNA: TGTGCCAGCAGTTTTAGGATTGAAGCTTTCTTT
CDR3 protein: CASSFRIEAFF

D gene: -
clone size: -
J gene: TRBJ2-7
V gene: TRBV28
CDR3 DNA: TGTGCCAGCAGTTCTGACACAGAACAGGGACCCTACGAGCAGTACTTC
CDR3 protein: CASSSDTEQGPYEQYF

D gene: TRBD2
clone size: -
J gene: TRBJ2-1
V gene: TRBV25-1
CDR3 DNA: TGTGCCAGCAGTGAGCTAGCGGGCGTCGACAATGAGCAGTTCTTC
CDR3 protein: CASSELAGVDNEQFF

D gene: TRBD1
clone size: -
J gene: TRBJ2-7
V gene: TRBV30
CDR3 DNA: TGTGCCTCGACAGGACAGGGCGGTTACGAGCAGTACTTC
CDR3 protein: CASTGQGGYEQYF

D gene: TRBD1
clone size: -
J gene: TRBJ2-7
V gene: TRBV6-1
CDR3 DNA: TGTGCCAGCAGTGCGTCGACAGGGGGCTTAACCTACGAGCAGTACTTC
CDR3 protein: CASSASTGGLTYEQYF

D gene: -
clone size: -
J gene: TRBJ1-3
V gene: TRBV21-1
CDR3 DNA: TGTGCCAGCAGCAAAGTCAGGATTGGAAACACCATATATTTT
CDR3 protein: CASSKVRIGNTIYF

D gene: -
clone size: -
J gene: TRBJ2-2
V gene: TRBV19
CDR3 DNA: TGTGCCAGTACACCTATTGGGGGGAACACCGGGGAGCTGTTTTTT
CDR3 protein: CASTPIGGNTGELFF

D gene: TRBD1
clone size: -
J gene: TRBJ2-7
V gene: TRBV6-5
CDR3 DNA: TGTGCCAGCAGTTACAACAGGGGAGACCACGAGCAGTACTTC
CDR3 protein: CASSYNRGDHEQYF

D gene: TRBD1
clone size: -
J gene: TRBJ1-6
V gene: TRBV11-2
CDR3 DNA: TGTGCCAGCAGCTACGGACAGGGGATGCAAGCCCTCCACTTT
CDR3 protein: CASSYGQGMQALHF

D gene: -
clone size: -
J gene: TRBJ2-1
V gene: TRBV19
CDR3 DNA: TGTGCCAGTAGAGCAGGGGACGAGCAGTTCTTC
CDR3 protein: CASRAGDEQFF

D gene: TRBD2
clone size: -
J gene: TRBJ2-5
V gene: TRBV7-6
CDR3 DNA: TGTGCCAGCAGACAACACCCTAGCGGCACACAAGAGACCCAGTACTTC
CDR3 protein: CASRQHPSGTQETQYF

D gene: TRBD2
clone size: few
J gene: TRBJ2-3
V gene: TRBV4-3
CDR3 DNA: TGCGCCAGCAGCCTGGGACTAGCGGGGGACGATACGCAGTATTTT
CDR3 protein: CASSLGLAGDDTQYF

D gene: TRBD1
clone size: -
J gene: TRBJ1-1
V gene: TRBV5-4
CDR3 DNA: TGTGCCAGCAGCGTATACAGGGGGAGTGCCACTGAAGCTTTCTTT
CDR3 protein: CASSVYRGSATEAFF

D gene: -
clone size: -
J gene: TRBJ2-5
V gene: TRBV30
CDR3 DNA: TGTGCCTGGAGTTCGGGGGCTAACGGAGAGACCCAGTACTTC
CDR3 protein: CAWSSGANGETQYF

D gene: -
clone size: few
J gene: TRBJ1-4
V gene: TRBV15
CDR3 DNA: TGTGCCACCAGCAGACCCCCCCAGGCAACTAATGAAAAACTGTTTTTT
CDR3 protein: CATSRPPQATNEKLFF

D gene: -
clone size: -
J gene: TRBJ2-2
V gene: TRBV7-8
CDR3 DNA: TGTGCCAGCAGCCTTTGGACCCCGAACACCGGGGAGCTGTTTTTT
CDR3 protein: CASSLWTPNTGELFF

D gene: -
clone size: once
J gene: TRBJ1-5
V gene: TRBV6-5
CDR3 DNA: TGTGCCAGCAGAGCCGGGACACTGGTGGATCAGCCCCAGCATTTT
CDR3 protein: CASRAGTLVDQPQHF

D gene: TRBD1
clone size: -
J gene: TRBJ2-7
V gene: TRBV6-5
CDR3 DNA: TGTGCCAGCAGGACCACAGGGGATGGTAGCGAGCAGTACTTC
CDR3 protein: CASRTTGDGSEQYF

D gene: TRBD1
clone size: once
J gene: TRBJ2-5
V gene: TRBV7-2
CDR3 DNA: TGTGCCAGCAGCTTAGGGGACAGGCGAGAGACCCAGTACTTC
CDR3 protein: CASSLGDRRETQYF

D gene: -
clone size: -
J gene: TRBJ2-1
V gene: TRBV25-1
CDR3 DNA: TGTGCCAGCAGTCAAACGGGGGTTGGCGGTAGGAATGAGCAGTTCTTC
CDR3 protein: CASSQTGVGGRNEQFF